The sequence of this T cell receptor beta chain was determined in a study of T cells in Graves' hyperthyroidism and ophthalmopathy. Findings of the study overall: Most thyroid-expanded clonotypes above 0.001 were also found in blood.

There are many counts of this clonotype. Its matching antigen is unknown. Amplification of TCR beta CDR3 regions used RNA as the template. First-round RT-PCR of the TCR CDR3 relied on the HTBI primer set. TCRdb fed the multiplex PCR reads into MiXCR, producing one record per CDR3 protein. The sample consists of 600,000 to 700,000 distinct CDR3 sequences, about 45% of them appearing once. CDR1 and CDR2 (germline): SGHNT, YYREEE (reference sequence). The CDR3 totals 12 residues. V dropped 2 bases and J dropped 3 bases, with 5 bases sitting between them. Sequencing was performed on peripheral blood or thyroid tissue (not recorded which). The chain combines TRBV5-4 with TRBJ2-5; D is perhaps TRBD1 (5 bases). This TCR derives from an adult man with Graves' disease, either hyperthyroidism or ophthalmopathy (not recorded which). Written as DNA, the CDR3 is TGTGCCAGCAGCTTCAGGGAAGAGACCCAGTACTTC. It yields the protein CASSFREETQYF.